The next 24 T cell receptor beta chains were all read from a single sample in a study of cytotoxic CD8 clonotypes in ibrutinib-treated CLL. Some clones are missing from TCRdb's copy, which holds only in-frame ones; the method was immunoSEQ multiplex PCR. The repertoire holds roughly 180,000 clones, with less than 85% as singletons. This specimen was PBMCs, taken after 24 months of ibrutinib treatment. These receptor sequences come from a human donor with chronic lymphocytic leukemia.

This chain connects TRBV28 to TRBJ1-3; perhaps TRBD1 as D (5 bases). Deletions cut 5 bases from V and 0 bases from J, with 14 bases between. This CDR3 comprises 16 residues. Per the germline V gene, CDR1 is MDHEN and CDR2 is SYDVKM. Here the CDR3 reads CASSLTTVTSGNTIYF. The CDR3 DNA reads as TGTGCCAGCAGTCTCACGACAGTTACCTCTGGAAACACCATATATTTT.

J is TRBJ1-2 and V is TRBV7-8; a weak D match, TRBD1 (6 bases). Germline values: CDR1 SGHVS, CDR2 FQNEAQ. The CDR3 loop spans 14 amino acids. The V and J ends lost 5 bases and 3 bases respectively, with 13 bases between them. The chain's CDR3 is CASSPDRPYYGYTF. In DNA form, the CDR3 reads TGTGCCAGCAGCCCAGACAGGCCCTACTATGGCTACACCTTC.

The rearrangement uses TRBV30 and TRBJ1-1; TRBD1 aligns across 7 bases. This CDR3 spans 13 amino acids. V lost 1 base, J lost 8 bases, and 7 bases stayed unmatched. The germline V gene has CDR1 GTSNPN and CDR2 SVGIG (reference sequence). The CDR3 sequence: CAWSGQGIKEAFF. The CDR3 DNA reads as TGTGCCTGGAGTGGACAGGGAATTAAAGAAGCTTTCTTT.

This chain links TRBV7-3 with TRBJ1-1, with D uncertain. The CDR3 spans 14 residues. Trimming left V 5 bases short and J 0 bases short, with 10 bases between. Germline values: CDR1 SGHTA, CDR2 FQGTGA. The CDR3 nucleotides are TGTGCCAGCAGCATCGGACGGATGAACACTGAAGCTTTCTTT. Its translation: CASSIGRMNTEAFF.

This clone was detected only a few times. This chain links TRBV9 with TRBJ2-3; TRBD2 is a possible D gene (6 bases). Trimming took 2 bases from V and 5 from J, leaving 15 bases between them. This CDR3 has 15 residues. CDR1 and CDR2 from the germline V gene are SGDLS and YYNGEE. This CDR3 reads CASSVYTGVKDTQYF. The CDR3 nucleotides are TGTGCCAGCAGCGTTTACACGGGAGTCAAAGATACGCAGTATTTT.

V usage is TRBV20-1 and J usage is TRBJ2-7; D remains ambiguous. The V end was cut by 5 bases, the J end by 0 bases, with 2 bases between. This CDR3 comprises 10 residues. CDR1 is DFQATT, CDR2 SNEGSKA, per germline (reference sequence). The CDR3 loop reads CSASSYEQYF. The CDR3 nucleotides read TGCAGTGCTTCCTCCTACGAGCAGTACTTC.

The rearrangement uses TRBV4-2 and TRBJ2-7, with TRBD1 matching over 7 bases. With 5 bases clipped from V and 0 bases from J, the junction kept 7 bases outside the gene matches. The germline gives CDR1 LGHNA, CDR2 YNFKEQ. This CDR3 region has 15 residues. CDR3 sequence reads: CASSLRGLGSYEQYF. CDR3 DNA sequence: TGTGCCAGCAGCTTAAGGGGGCTGGGCTCCTACGAGCAGTACTTC.

V is TRBV4-2 and J is TRBJ2-3; D gene unclear. V was pared by 5 bases and J by 3 bases, with 12 bases between. The CDR3 runs to 14 residues. CDR1 and CDR2 (germline): LGHNA, YNFKEQ. Here the CDR3 reads CASSSPRSTDTQYF. In DNA, the CDR3 is TGTGCCAGCAGCTCGCCTAGGTCTACAGATACGCAGTATTTT.

The chain has TRBV5-4 and TRBJ2-7, with no clear D. Germline CDR1 is SGHNT and CDR2 is YYREEE (reference sequence). The CDR3 contains 12 residues. V was trimmed by 3 bases and J by 3 bases, leaving 7 bases between them. The CDR3 DNA reads as TGTGCCAGCAGCTCTCTTAACTACGAGCAGTACTTC. It translates to CASSSLNYEQYF.

This clone appeared a few times. This sequence joins TRBV7-9 and TRBJ2-1; 10 bases are a match to TRBD2. Trimming cost V 6 bases and J 5 bases; bases outside gene matches: 7. The CDR3 consists of 15 residues. Germline CDR1 SEHNR, CDR2 FQNEAQ (reference sequence). DNA for the CDR3: TGTGCCAGCAGACGAGCGGGAGGGCCACACAATGAGCAGTTCTTC. It yields the protein CASRRAGGPHNEQFF. Supplemented by reference TRBV7-9 and TRBJ2-1, the full variable domain reads DTGVSQNPRHKITKRGQNVTFRCDPISEHNRLYWYRQTLGQGPEFLTYFQNEAQLEKSRLLSDRFSAERPKGSFSTLEIQRTEQGDSAMYLCASRRAGGPHNEQFFGPGTRLTVL.

On this clone: One end of the junction is discordant with germline, which a read error may explain. The V gene is TRBV5-1, the J gene TRBJ1-1; 9 positions agree with TRBD1. This CDR3 is 11 amino acids long. Germline V CDR1 and CDR2: SGHRS, YFSETQ. This CDR3 is CASSGETGGIF. In DNA, the CDR3 is TGCGCCAGCAGCGGGGAGACAGGGGGGATTTTT.

The chain couples TRBV10-2 to TRBJ2-2, with unresolved D. V dropped 3 bases and J dropped 7 bases, with 9 bases sitting between them. This CDR3 is 13 amino acids long. Germline V CDR1 and CDR2: WSHSY, SAAADI. CDR3 protein: CASSENAGGELFF. CDR3 in DNA: TGCGCCAGCAGTGAAAATGCTGGCGGGGAGCTGTTTTTT.

The gene calls are TRBV12-5 and TRBJ1-1; D is perhaps TRBD1 (6 bases). Germline-derived CDR1 and CDR2 are LGHNT and FRNRAP. V was clipped by 3 bases and J by 3 bases, with 8 bases between them. This CDR3 is 13 amino acids long. The CDR3 DNA reads TGTGCTAGTGGTTTTCAGGGGTACACTGAAGCTTTCTTT. It codes for CASGFQGYTEAFF.

In its sample, this clone was seen a few times. The chain recombines TRBV9 with TRBJ2-6, with a weak D call TRBD1 (6 bases). V was clipped by 0 bases and J by 15 bases, with 13 bases between them. The germline gives CDR1 SGDLS, CDR2 YYNGEE. CDR3 length: 13 amino acids. CDR3 protein: CASSVDRAIGLTF. The CDR3 coding sequence is TGTGCCAGCAGCGTAGACAGGGCGATTGGCCTGACTTTC.

The chain recombines TRBV30 with TRBJ2-2, with D unresolved. V was clipped by 2 bases and J by 0 bases, with 7 bases between them. Germline V gene sequence: CDR1 GTSNPN, CDR2 SVGIG (reference sequence). This CDR3 has 14 residues. The CDR3 nucleotides are TGTGCCTGGAGTCCCCGGCCGAACACCGGGGAGCTGTTTTTT. Its protein product is CAWSPRPNTGELFF.

This chain links TRBV7-2 with TRBJ2-7; 10 nucleotides agree with TRBD2. The junction had 8 bases not matched to a gene; V was cut back by 6 bases and J by 3 bases. Germline assignment: CDR1 SGHTA and CDR2 FQGNSA. The CDR3 runs 15 residues. The chain's CDR3 is CASSPRTSGIYEQYF. The CDR3 bases are TGTGCCAGCAGTCCTAGGACTAGCGGAATCTACGAGCAGTACTTC.

V and J are TRBV19 and TRBJ2-1; unclear D gene. The CDR3 contains 12 residues. Trimming pared 3 bases from V and 6 bases from J, leaving 6 bases between. Looked up from germline, CDR1 is LNHDA and CDR2 is SQIVND (reference sequence). The CDR3 region is CASSMYGNEQFF. The CDR3 DNA sequence: TGTGCCAGTAGTATGTATGGCAATGAGCAGTTCTTC.

V usage is TRBV7-9 and J usage is TRBJ2-3; TRBD2 is a possible D gene (6 bases). The V gene lost 3 bases and the J gene lost 0 bases, with 10 bases spanning the gap. The CDR3 runs to 15 residues. Germline loops: CDR1 SEHNR, CDR2 FQNEAQ (reference sequence). CDR3 amino acids: CASSFRGASTDTQYF. In DNA form, the CDR3 reads TGTGCCAGCAGCTTCCGCGGGGCGAGCACAGATACGCAGTATTTT. Full variable domain (rest looked up from reference TRBV7-9 and TRBJ2-3): DTGVSQNPRHKITKRGQNVTFRCDPISEHNRLYWYRQTLGQGPEFLTYFQNEAQLEKSRLLSDRFSAERPKGSFSTLEIQRTEQGDSAMYLCASSFRGASTDTQYFGPGTRLTVL.

This clone was recorded only once. Compared with germline, one end of the junction differs, possibly owing to a read error. This chain connects TRBV7-7 to TRBJ2-2, with a weak D call TRBD1 (6 bases). This CDR3 has 15 amino acids. CDR1 is SSHAT, CDR2 FNYEAQ, per germline (reference sequence). This chain's CDR3 is CASSLSRGPTGELFF. The CDR3 nucleotides read TGTGCTAGCAGCTTAAGCAGGGGCCCCACCGGGGAGCTGTTTTTT.

This sequence joins TRBV18 and TRBJ1-4; tentative D call: TRBD1 (5 bases). V was shortened by 3 bases and J by 0 bases, with 11 bases between the two germline ends. This CDR3 contains 16 residues. Germline V gene sequence: CDR1 KGHSH, CDR2 LQKENI. CDR3 region: CASSPLTGATNEKLFF. The CDR3 nucleotides read TGTGCCAGCTCACCTCTAACAGGAGCAACTAATGAAAAACTGTTTTTT.

The chain has TRBV5-6 and TRBJ2-3, with D hard to call. V gave up 4 bases and J gave up 1 base, with 10 bases separating them. The CDR3 runs 14 residues. Germline V gene data show CDR1 as SGHDT and CDR2 as YYEEEE. CDR3 bases: TGTGCCAGCAGCCCCGGGTCAGGCACAGATACGCAGTATTTT. Translation: CASSPGSGTDTQYF.

The chain couples TRBV6-6 to TRBJ1-2; D is possibly TRBD1 (6 bases). V was shortened by 0 bases and J by 6 bases, with 11 bases between the two germline ends. This CDR3 region has 14 residues. Germline assignment: CDR1 MNHNY and CDR2 SVGAGI (reference sequence). CDR3 DNA sequence: TGTGCCAGCAGTTACTCAGCAGCAGGGGATGGCTACACCTTC. Translated, it gives CASSYSAAGDGYTF.

This clone was seen only a few times. The V and J genes are TRBV6-5 and TRBJ2-7; 7 bases line up with TRBD2. The CDR3 contains 14 residues. Per the germline V gene, CDR1 is MNHEY and CDR2 is SVGAGI. The J segment lost 3 bases and the V segment lost 4 bases, leaving 6 bases of the junction unmatched. The CDR3 protein is CASSSWGGDYEQYF. Written as DNA, the CDR3 is TGTGCCAGCAGTTCGTGGGGGGGAGACTACGAGCAGTACTTC.

The rearrangement joins TRBV7-2 to TRBJ1-2; D uncertain. V was cut by 5 bases and J by 4 bases, with 11 bases left in between. Germline loops: CDR1 SGHTA, CDR2 FQGNSA. This CDR3 spans 13 amino acids. CDR3 protein: CASSLGMGYGYTF. For the CDR3, the DNA is TGTGCCAGCAGCCTAGGGATGGGCTATGGCTACACCTTC.